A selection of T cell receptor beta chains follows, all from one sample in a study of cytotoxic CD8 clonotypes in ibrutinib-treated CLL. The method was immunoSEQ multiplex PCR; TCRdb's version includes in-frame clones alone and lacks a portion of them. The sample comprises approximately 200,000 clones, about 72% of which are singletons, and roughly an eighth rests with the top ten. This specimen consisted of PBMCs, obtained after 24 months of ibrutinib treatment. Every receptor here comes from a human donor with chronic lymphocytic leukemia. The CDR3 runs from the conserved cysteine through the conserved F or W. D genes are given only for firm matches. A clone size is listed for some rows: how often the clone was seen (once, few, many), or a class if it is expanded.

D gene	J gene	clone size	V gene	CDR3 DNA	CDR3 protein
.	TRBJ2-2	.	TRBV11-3	TGTGCCAGCAGCTTCTCAGAGGCTCAGGGTTTGGGGACCGGGGAGCTGTTTTTT	CASSFSEAQGLGTGELFF
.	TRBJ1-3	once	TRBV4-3	TGCGCCAGCAGCCCTGCGGGGGTGATTGGAAACACCATATATTTT	CASSPAGVIGNTIYF
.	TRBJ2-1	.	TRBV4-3	TGCGCCAGCAGCCAAGATCCGGAGGGCGGTTCCTACAATGAGCAGTTCTTC	CASSQDPEGGSYNEQFF
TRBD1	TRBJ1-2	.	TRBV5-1	TGCGCCAGCAGCTTGTCGGGACAGGGATCAGGTGGCTACACCTTC	CASSLSGQGSGGYTF
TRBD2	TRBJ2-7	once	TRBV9	TGTGCCAGCAGCCCCCGCTCGGGACTAGCGGGGAACCCCTACGAGCAGTACTTC	CASSPRSGLAGNPYEQYF
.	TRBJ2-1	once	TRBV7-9	TGTGCCAGCACTCCAGTGGCTAGCAGCAATGAGCAGTTCTTC	CASTPVASSNEQFF
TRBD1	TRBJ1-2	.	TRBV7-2	TGTGCCAGCAGGTTGACAGGGGAGGTTGGCTACACCTTC	CASRLTGEVGYTF
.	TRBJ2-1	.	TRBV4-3	TGCGCCAGCAGCCAAGATGGACTAAGCAATGAGCAGTTCTTC	CASSQDGLSNEQFF
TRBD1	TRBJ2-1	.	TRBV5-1	TGCGCCAGCAGCTTGGTGGTGCGCGGGACAGGGTACAATGAGCAGTTCTTC	CASSLVVRGTGYNEQFF
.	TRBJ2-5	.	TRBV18	TGTGCCAGCTCGAACCTCTTAGGACTATGGGAGACCCAGTACTTC	CASSNLLGLWETQYF
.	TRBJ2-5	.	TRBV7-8	TGTGCCAGCAGCTTAGTTGGGGGCCAAGAGACCCAGTACTTC	CASSLVGGQETQYF
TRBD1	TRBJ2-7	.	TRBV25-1	TGTGCCAGCAGTGCCCTCACCGGCGCAGGGGGCGAGCAGTACTTC	CASSALTGAGGEQYF
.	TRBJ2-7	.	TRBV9	TGTGCCAGCGGAATTGGCCTAGGCTCCTACGAGCAGTACTTC	CASGIGLGSYEQYF
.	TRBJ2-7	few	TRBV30	TGTGCCTGGAGGTTGGCCTACGAGCAGTACTTC	CAWRLAYEQYF
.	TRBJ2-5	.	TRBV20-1	TGCAGTGCTAGAGGCCCTAGGACCCAGTACTTC	CSARGPRTQYF
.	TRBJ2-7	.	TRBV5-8	TGTGCCAGCAGCTTTGGGCCGGAGGGCGGGTACGAGCAGTACTTC	CASSFGPEGGYEQYF
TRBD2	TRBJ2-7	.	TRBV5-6	TGTGCCAGCAGCCGTACTAGCGGGAGAACAAACGAGCAGTACTTC	CASSRTSGRTNEQYF
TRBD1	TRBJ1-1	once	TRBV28	TGTGCCACCAGAACAACGACAGGGAGGACCGCTGAAGCTTTCTTT	CATRTTTGRTAEAFF
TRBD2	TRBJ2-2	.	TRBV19	TGTGCCAGTAGTATAAAAGGACTAGCGGGAGTAAAGAACACCGGGGAGCTGTTTTTT	CASSIKGLAGVKNTGELFF
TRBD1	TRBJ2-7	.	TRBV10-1	TGCGCCAGCAGTGAGTCGGGGACAGGGGGAGGCGAGCAGTACTTC	CASSESGTGGGEQYF